This section outlines one TCR beta chain sequence together with its context. The data stem from a study of shared clonotypes between healthy human individuals. With 5 bases removed from V and 6 bases from J, the gap between germline ends came to 17 bases. The CDR3 runs to 14 residues. Germline-derived CDR1 and CDR2 are SGHAT and FQNNGV. Positive CCR7 selection of CD45RO-negative cells yielded the naive CD8 cells, and terminally differentiated effector memory CD45RA+ cells were excluded. TCRdb keeps only in-frame clones here, not all; method: immunoSEQ multiplex PCR. Among about 820,000 clones listed, 85% to 95% were seen once.

This sequence was found in a man aged 25 to 40 in good health. Input material: naive CD8+ T cells sorted from blood. The chain joins TRBV11-2 to TRBJ2-7, with D possibly TRBD2 on 5 matching bases. The CDR3 is CASSPLTRAREQYF. As DNA, the CDR3 is TGTGCCAGCAGCCCCCTTACGAGGGCTCGCGAGCAGTACTTC. The entire variable domain, with the rest obtained from reference TRBV11-2 and TRBJ2-7, is as follows: EAGVAQSPRYKIIEKRQSVAFWCNPISGHATLYWYQQILGQGPKLLIQFQNNGVVDDSQLPKDRFSAERLKGVDSTLKIQPAKLEDSAVYLCASSPLTRAREQYFGPGTRLTVT.